This T cell receptor beta chain was sequenced in a study of identical twins. General study results and limits: Zero-insertion analyses were open to partial confounding by invariant MAIT and iNKT cells.

In the case of this clonotype: Its antigen is as yet unknown. One end of the junction fails to match germline, which may point to a read error.

TCRdb recomputed calls from the 5' RACE reads with MiXCR, one row per CDR3 protein. The sample has 200,000 to 250,000 distinct CDR3 sequences; around 8.1% are singletons. These sequences were also reported in another study, on yellow fever vaccine responses in identical twins.

The sequence derives from a woman younger than 35 in good health. Sequenced input: memory (CD45RO+) T cells sorted from blood.

CDR3 sequence reads: CASSWGDRAAGDF. The CDR3 DNA sequence: TGTGCCAGCAGCTGGGGGGACAGGGCGGCCGGAGATTTT. The rearrangement joins TRBV7-9 to TRBJ2-2; 9 nucleotides align to TRBD1. This CDR3 has 13 residues. Germline V gives CDR1 SEHNR, CDR2 FQNEAQ (reference sequence). The full variable domain, with the rest looked up from reference TRBV7-9 and TRBJ2-2, is DTGVSQNPRHKITKRGQNVTFRCDPISEHNRLYWYRQTLGQGPEFLTYFQNEAQLEKSRLLSDRFSAERPKGSFSTLEIQRTEQGDSAMYLCASSWGDRAAGDFGEGSRLTVL.